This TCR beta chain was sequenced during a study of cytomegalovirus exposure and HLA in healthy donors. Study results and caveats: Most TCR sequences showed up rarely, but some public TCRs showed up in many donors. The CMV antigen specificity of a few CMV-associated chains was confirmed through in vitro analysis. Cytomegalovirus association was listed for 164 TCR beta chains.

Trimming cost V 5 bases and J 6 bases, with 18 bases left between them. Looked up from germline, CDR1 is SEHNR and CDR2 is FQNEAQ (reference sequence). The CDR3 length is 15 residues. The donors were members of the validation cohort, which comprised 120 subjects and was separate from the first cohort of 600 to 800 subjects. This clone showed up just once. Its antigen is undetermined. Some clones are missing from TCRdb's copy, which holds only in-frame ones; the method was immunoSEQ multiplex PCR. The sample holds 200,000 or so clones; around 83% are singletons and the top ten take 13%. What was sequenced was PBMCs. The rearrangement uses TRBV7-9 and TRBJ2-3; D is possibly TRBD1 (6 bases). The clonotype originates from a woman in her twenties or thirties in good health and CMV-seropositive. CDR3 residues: CASSPGHGDDDTQYF. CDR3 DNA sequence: TGTGCCAGCAGCCCGGGACACGGTGACGATGATACGCAGTATTTT.